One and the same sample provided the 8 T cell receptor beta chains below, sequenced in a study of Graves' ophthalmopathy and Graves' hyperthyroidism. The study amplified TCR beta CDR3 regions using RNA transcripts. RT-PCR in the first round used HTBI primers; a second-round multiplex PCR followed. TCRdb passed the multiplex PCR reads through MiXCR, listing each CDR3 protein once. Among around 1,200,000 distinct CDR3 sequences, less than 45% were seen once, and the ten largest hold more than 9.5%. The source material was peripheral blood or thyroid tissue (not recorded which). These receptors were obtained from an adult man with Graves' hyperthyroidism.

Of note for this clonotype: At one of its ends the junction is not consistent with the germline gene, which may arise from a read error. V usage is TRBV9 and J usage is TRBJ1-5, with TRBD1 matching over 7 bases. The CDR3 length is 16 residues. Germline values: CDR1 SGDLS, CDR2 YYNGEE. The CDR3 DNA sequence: TGTACCAGCAGCGCGCACGGACAGGAGGCGGGTCAGCCCCAGCATTTT. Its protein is CTSSAHGQEAGQPQHF.

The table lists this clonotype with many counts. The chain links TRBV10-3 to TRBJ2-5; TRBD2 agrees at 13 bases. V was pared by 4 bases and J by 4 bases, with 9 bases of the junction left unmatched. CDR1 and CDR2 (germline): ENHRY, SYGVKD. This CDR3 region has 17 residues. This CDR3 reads CAISVGLAGVAGETQYF. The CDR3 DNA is TGTGCCATCAGTGTCGGACTAGCGGGAGTCGCAGGAGAGACCCAGTACTTC.

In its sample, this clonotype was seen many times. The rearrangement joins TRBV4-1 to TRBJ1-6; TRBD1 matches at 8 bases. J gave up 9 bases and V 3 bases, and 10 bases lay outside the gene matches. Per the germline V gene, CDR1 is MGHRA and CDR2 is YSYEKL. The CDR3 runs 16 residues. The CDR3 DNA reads TGCGCCAGCAGCCAGTACCTCGGACAGGGACGTTCACCCCTCCACTTT. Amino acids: CASSQYLGQGRSPLHF.

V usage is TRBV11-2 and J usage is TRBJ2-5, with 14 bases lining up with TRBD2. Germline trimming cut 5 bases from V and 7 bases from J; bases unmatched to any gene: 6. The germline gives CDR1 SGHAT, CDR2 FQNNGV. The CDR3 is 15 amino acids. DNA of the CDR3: TGTGCCAGCAGCCCCCGACTAGCGGGAGGGGGGACCCAGTACTTC. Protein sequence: CASSPRLAGGGTQYF.

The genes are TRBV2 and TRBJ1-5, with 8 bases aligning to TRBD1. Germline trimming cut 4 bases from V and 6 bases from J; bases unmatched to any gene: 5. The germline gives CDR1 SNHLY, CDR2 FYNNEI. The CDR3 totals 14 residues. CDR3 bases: TGTGCCAGCAGTGGGGCAGGGGGCACTCAGCCCCAGCATTTT. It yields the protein CASSGAGGTQPQHF.

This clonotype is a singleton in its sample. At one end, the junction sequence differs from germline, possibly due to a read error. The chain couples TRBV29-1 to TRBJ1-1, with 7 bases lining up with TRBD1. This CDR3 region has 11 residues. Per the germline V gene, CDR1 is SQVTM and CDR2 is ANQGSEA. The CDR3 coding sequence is TGCAGCGTCGAAGGACCGACAGGGGCTTTCTTT. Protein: CSVEGPTGAFF.

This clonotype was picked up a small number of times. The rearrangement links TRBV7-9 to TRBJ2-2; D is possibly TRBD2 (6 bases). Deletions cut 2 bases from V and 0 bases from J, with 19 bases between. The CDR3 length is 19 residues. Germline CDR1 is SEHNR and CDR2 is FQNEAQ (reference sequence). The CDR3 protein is CASSLSVAGKNPNTGELFF. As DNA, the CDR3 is TGTGCCAGCAGCTTATCTGTGGCGGGAAAGAACCCGAACACCGGGGAGCTGTTTTTT. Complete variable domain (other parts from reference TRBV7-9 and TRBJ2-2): DTGVSQNPRHKITKRGQNVTFRCDPISEHNRLYWYRQTLGQGPEFLTYFQNEAQLEKSRLLSDRFSAERPKGSFSTLEIQRTEQGDSAMYLCASSLSVAGKNPNTGELFFGEGSRLTVL.

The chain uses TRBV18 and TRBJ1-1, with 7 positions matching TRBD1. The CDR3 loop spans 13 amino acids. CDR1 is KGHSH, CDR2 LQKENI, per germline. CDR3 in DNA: TGTGTCAGTCGACAGGGCTCGAACACTGAAGCTTTCTTT. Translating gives CVSRQGSNTEAFF.